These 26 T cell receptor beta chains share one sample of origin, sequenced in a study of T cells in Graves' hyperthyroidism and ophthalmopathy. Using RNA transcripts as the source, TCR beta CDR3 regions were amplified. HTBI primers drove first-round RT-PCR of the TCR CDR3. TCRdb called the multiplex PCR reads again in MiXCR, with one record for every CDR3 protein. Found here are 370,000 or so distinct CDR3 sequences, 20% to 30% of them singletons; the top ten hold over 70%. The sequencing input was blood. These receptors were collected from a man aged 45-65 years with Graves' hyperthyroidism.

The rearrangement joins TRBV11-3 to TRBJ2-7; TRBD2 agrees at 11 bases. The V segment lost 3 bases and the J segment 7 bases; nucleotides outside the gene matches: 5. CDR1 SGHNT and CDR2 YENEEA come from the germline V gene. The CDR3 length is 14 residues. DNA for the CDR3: TGTGCCAGCAGCTTTAGCGGGAGGGCCAATGAGCAGTACTTC. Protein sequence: CASSFSGRANEQYF.

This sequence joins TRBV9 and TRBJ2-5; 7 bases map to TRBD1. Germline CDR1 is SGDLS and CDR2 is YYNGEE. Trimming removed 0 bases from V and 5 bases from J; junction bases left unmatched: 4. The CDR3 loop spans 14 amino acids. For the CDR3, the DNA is TGTGCCAGCAGCGTAGGAGGGGGCTGGGAGACCCAGTACTTC. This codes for CASSVGGGWETQYF.

The CDR3 loop is CASGWTNELQRQFF. For the CDR3, the DNA is TGTGCTAGTGGTTGGACTAACGAACTTCAGCGGCAGTTCTTC. This chain links TRBV12-5 with TRBJ2-1, with a weak D call TRBD2 (6 bases). Per the germline V gene, CDR1 is LGHNT and CDR2 is FRNRAP. The V gene lost 4 bases and the J gene lost 12 bases, with 19 bases spanning the gap. The CDR3 is 14 amino acids.

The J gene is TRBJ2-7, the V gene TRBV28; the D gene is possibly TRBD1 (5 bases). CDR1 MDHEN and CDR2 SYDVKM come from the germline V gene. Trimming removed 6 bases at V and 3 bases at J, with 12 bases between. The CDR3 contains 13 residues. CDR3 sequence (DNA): TGTGCCAGCAGGTCGACAGTGGTCTACGAGCAGTACTTC. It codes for CASRSTVVYEQYF.

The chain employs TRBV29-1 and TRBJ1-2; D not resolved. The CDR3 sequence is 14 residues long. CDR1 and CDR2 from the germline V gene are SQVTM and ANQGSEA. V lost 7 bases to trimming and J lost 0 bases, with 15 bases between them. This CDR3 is CSAAGSSTNYGYTF. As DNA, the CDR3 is TGCAGCGCAGCCGGGAGCTCTACTAACTATGGCTACACCTTC.

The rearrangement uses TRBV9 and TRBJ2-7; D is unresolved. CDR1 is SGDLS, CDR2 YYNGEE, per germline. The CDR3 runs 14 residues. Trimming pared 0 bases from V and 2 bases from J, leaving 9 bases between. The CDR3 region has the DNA TGTGCCAGCAGCGTAGATGTAGGCCCCTACGAGCAGTACTTC. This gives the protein CASSVDVGPYEQYF.

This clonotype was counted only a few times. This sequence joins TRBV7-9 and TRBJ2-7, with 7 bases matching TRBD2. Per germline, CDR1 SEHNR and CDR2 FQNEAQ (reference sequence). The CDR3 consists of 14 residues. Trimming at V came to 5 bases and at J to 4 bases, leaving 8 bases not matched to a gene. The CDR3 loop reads CASSPSSGWYEQYF. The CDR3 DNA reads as TGTGCCAGCAGCCCCTCTAGCGGTTGGTACGAGCAGTACTTC.

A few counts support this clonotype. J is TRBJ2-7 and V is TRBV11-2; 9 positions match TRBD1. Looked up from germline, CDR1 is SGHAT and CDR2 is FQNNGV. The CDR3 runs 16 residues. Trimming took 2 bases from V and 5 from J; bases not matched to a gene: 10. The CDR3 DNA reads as TGTGCCAGCAGCTTAATCTTGGGACAGGGTAGTCACGAGCAGTACTTC. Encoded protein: CASSLILGQGSHEQYF.

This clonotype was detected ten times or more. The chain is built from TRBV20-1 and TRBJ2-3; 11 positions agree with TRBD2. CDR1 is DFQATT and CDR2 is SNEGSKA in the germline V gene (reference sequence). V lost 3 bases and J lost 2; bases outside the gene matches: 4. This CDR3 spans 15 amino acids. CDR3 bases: TGCAGTGCTAGTCTAGCGGGGGGAACCACAGATACGCAGTATTTT. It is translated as CSASLAGGTTDTQYF.

CDR3 DNA sequence: TGCGCCAGCAGCTCCGCGGGACAGGGAACTATCTACGAGCAGTACTTC. It codes for CASSSAGQGTIYEQYF. V is TRBV5-1 and J is TRBJ2-7; TRBD1 matches 9 bases. Germline lookup yields CDR1 SGHRS and CDR2 YFSETQ. V lost 3 bases, J lost 3 bases, and 10 bases stayed unmatched. The CDR3 is 16 amino acids. Together with reference TRBV5-1 and TRBJ2-7, the CDR3 gives the full variable domain: KAGVTQTPRYLIKTRGQQVTLSCSPISGHRSVSWYQQTPGQGLQFLFEYFSETQRNKGNFPGRFSGRQFSNSRSEMNVSTLELGDSALYLCASSSAGQGTIYEQYFGPGTRLTVT.

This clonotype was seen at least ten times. This CDR3 reads CASSLDSARNTDTQYF. The CDR3 nucleotides are TGTGCCAGCAGTTTAGATAGCGCGAGAAATACAGATACGCAGTATTTT. The genes are TRBV12-3 or TRBV12-4 and TRBJ2-3; perhaps TRBD2 as D (5 bases). The CDR3 is made up of 16 amino acids. V was cut by 1 base and J by 3 bases, with 14 bases left in between.

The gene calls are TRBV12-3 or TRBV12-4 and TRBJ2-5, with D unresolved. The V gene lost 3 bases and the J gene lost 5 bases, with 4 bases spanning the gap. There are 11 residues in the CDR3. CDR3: CASSFYETQYF. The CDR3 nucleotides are TGTGCCAGCAGTTTTTACGAGACCCAGTACTTC.

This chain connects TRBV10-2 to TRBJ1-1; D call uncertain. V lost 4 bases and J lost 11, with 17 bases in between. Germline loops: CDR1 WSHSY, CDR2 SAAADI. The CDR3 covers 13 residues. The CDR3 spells CASSGSMGGWAFF. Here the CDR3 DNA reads TGCGCCAGCAGTGGGAGTATGGGAGGTTGGGCTTTCTTT.

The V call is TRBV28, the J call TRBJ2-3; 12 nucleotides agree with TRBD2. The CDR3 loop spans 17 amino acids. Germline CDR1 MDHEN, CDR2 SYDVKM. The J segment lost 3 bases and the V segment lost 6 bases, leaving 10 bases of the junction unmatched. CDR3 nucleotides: TGTGCCAGCAGCTTCCGACTAGCGGGAGCGGTAACAGATACGCAGTATTTT. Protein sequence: CASSFRLAGAVTDTQYF. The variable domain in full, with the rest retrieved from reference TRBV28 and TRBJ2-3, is DVKVTQSSRYLVKRTGEKVFLECVQDMDHENMFWYRQDPGLGLRLIYFSYDVKMKEKGDIPEGYSVSREKKERFSLILESASTNQTSMYLCASSFRLAGAVTDTQYFGPGTRLTVL.

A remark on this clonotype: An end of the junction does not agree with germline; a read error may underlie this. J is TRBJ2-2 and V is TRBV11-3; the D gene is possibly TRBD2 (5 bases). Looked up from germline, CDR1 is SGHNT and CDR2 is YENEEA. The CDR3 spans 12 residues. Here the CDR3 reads CASSLFTGELVF. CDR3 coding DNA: TGTGCCAGCAGCTTATTCACCGGGGAGCTGGTTTTT.

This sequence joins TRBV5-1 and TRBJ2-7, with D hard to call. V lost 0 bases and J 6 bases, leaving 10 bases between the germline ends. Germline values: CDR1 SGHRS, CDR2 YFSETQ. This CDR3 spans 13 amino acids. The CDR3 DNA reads TGCGCCAGCAGCTTGGCGAGGAGATCCGAGCAGTACTTC. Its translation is CASSLARRSEQYF. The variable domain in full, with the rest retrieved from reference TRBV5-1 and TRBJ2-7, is KAGVTQTPRYLIKTRGQQVTLSCSPISGHRSVSWYQQTPGQGLQFLFEYFSETQRNKGNFPGRFSGRQFSNSRSEMNVSTLELGDSALYLCASSLARRSEQYFGPGTRLTVT.

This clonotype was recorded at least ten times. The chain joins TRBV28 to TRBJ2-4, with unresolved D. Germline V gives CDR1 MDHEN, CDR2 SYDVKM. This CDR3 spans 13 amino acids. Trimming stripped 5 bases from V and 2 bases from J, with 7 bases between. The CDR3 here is CASSVTTKNIQYF. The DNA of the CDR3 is TGTGCCAGCAGTGTAACGACCAAAAACATTCAGTACTTC.

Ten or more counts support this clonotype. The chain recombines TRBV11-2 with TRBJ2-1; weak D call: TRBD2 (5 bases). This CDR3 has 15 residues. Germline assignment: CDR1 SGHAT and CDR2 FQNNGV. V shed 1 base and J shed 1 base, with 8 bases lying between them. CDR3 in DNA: TGTGCCAGCAGCTTAGCACCGGGGTCCTACAATGAGCAGTTCTTC. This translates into CASSLAPGSYNEQFF.

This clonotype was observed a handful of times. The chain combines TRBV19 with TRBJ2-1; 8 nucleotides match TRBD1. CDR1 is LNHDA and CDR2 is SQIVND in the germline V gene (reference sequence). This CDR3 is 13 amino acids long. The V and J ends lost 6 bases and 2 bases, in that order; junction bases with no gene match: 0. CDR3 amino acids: CASRQGAYNEQFF. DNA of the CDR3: TGTGCCAGTAGACAGGGGGCCTACAATGAGCAGTTCTTC.

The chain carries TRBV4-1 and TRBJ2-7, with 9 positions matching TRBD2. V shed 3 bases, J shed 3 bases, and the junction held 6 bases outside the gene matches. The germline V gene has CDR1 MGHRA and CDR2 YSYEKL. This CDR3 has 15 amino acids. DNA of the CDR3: TGCGCCAGCAGCCAGGATACTAGCGGGTTCTACGAGCAGTACTTC. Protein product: CASSQDTSGFYEQYF.

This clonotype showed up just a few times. The CDR3 loop reads CSARTEGYEQYF. CDR3 in DNA: TGCAGTGCTAGGACGGAAGGGTACGAGCAGTACTTC. The genes are TRBV20-1 and TRBJ2-7; no firm D call. The V gene lost 3 bases and the J gene lost 4 bases, with 10 bases spanning the gap. The CDR3 is 12 residues long. The germline V gene has CDR1 DFQATT and CDR2 SNEGSKA (reference sequence).

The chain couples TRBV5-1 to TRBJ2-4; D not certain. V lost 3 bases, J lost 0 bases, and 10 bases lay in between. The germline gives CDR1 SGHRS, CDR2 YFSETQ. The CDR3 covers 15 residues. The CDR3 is CASSYDNLAKNIQYF. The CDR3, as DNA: TGCGCCAGCAGCTACGACAACCTAGCCAAAAACATTCAGTACTTC.

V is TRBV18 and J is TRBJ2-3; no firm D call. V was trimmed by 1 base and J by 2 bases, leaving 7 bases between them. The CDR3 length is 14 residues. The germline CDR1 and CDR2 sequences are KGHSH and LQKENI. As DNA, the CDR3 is TGTGCCAGCTCACCACTCATCGACACAGATACGCAGTATTTT. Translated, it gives CASSPLIDTDTQYF.

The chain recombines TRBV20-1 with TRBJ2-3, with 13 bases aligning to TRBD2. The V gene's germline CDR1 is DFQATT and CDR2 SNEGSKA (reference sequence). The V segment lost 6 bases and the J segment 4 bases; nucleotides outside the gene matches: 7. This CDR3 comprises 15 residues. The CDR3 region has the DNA TGCAGTGCCCCTAGGACTAGCGGGAGTCCAGATACGCAGTATTTT. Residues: CSAPRTSGSPDTQYF.

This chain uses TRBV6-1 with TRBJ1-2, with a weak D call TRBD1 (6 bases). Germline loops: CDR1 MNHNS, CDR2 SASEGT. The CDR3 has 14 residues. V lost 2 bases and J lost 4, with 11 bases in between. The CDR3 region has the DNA TGTGCCAGCAGTGAAAGACAGGCCCCCTATGGCTACACCTTC. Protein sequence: CASSERQAPYGYTF.

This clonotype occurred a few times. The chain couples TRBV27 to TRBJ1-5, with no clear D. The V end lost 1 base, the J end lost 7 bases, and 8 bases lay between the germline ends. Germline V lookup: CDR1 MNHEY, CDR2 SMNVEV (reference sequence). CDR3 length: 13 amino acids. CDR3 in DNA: TGTGCCAGCAGTTTATTTTGGCCCCAGCCCCAGCATTTT. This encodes CASSLFWPQPQHF.